The rows below give T cell receptor beta chains drawn from one sample of a study of blood T cell repertoires in COVID-19. Assay used: immunoSEQ multiplex PCR; TCRdb lists only in-frame clones, some missing. The sample lists 95,000 to 110,000 clones; over 65% were seen once. Sequences were obtained from peripheral blood. These receptors were taken from a man between 60 and 75 years old with acute or convalescent COVID-19. CDR3s include the opening cysteine and the closing phenylalanine or tryptophan.

V gene	CDR3 protein
TRBV28	CASSSPGQGLHYEQYF
TRBV2	CASRGDRGMNTEAFF
TRBV30	CACRGYRGRGSPDTEAFF
TRBV6-5	CASSRLAGGGDTQYF
TRBV4-3	CASSQNVRDTHEQFF
TRBV11-2	CASSLRGGQGGYNEQFF
TRBV28	CASIFRSSAGGYTF
TRBV2	CASSLTGGRTEAFF
TRBV18	CASSPPGGDQPQHF
TRBV3-1/TRBV3-2	CASSQDVGEVEAFF
TRBV5-1	CASSFLSGSKETQYF
TRBV19	CASSLTGTSSGEQFF
TRBV5-1	CASSLVGVLGTEAFF
TRBV5-1	CASSSGLGNYEQYF
TRBV5-1	CASSLGQGYNEQFF
TRBV7-2	CASSLRQGTEAFF
TRBV29-1	CSVTMDPSSGGYTF
TRBV27	CASSPVREGSGNTIYF
TRBV9	CASSATAQGEKLFF